These 6 T cell receptor beta chains originate from one sample sequenced in a study of T cell responses to AZD1222 COVID-19 vaccine. Profiling relied on immunoSEQ multiplex PCR, and the TCRdb table lists in-frame clones only, not all of them. Of 85,000 to 90,000 clones listed, about nine tenths are singletons. The specimen comprised peripheral blood, sampled on day 0 of AZD1222 vaccination. Every receptor here comes from an adult in good health.

The genes are TRBV5-1 and TRBJ2-7, with 7 bases identical to TRBD2. From germline, CDR1 is SGHRS and CDR2 YFSETQ. J lost 2 bases, V lost 1 base, and 6 bases had no gene match. The CDR3 is 15 residues long. This chain's CDR3 is CASSLSAGETYEQYF. CDR3 nucleotide sequence: TGCGCCAGCAGCTTGTCTGCGGGGGAAACCTACGAGCAGTACTTC.

V and J are TRBV7-9 and TRBJ1-4; 8 nucleotides match TRBD1. Trimming took 2 bases from V and 0 from J; bases not matched to a gene: 5. Looked up from germline, CDR1 is SEHNR and CDR2 is FQNEAQ (reference sequence). There are 17 residues in the CDR3. The CDR3 region has the DNA TGTGCCAGCAGCTTATTAGGACAGGGCACAACTAATGAAAAACTGTTTTTT. Translation gives CASSLLGQGTTNEKLFF.

This chain connects TRBV24-1 to TRBJ1-2, with a tentative D call TRBD1 (5 bases). Trimming took 5 bases from V and 3 from J, leaving 9 bases between them. CDR3 length equals 13 residues. From germline, CDR1 is KGHDR and CDR2 SFDVKD. For the CDR3, the DNA is TGTGCCACCAGTGGGGACGGACACTATGGCTACACCTTC. This encodes CATSGDGHYGYTF.

The V gene is TRBV7-8, the J gene TRBJ2-7; either TRBD1 or TRBD2 may fit D (6 bases each). The V gene's germline CDR1 is SGHVS and CDR2 FQNEAQ. This CDR3 spans 16 amino acids. V lost 5 bases and J lost 5, with 22 bases in between. Here the CDR3 reads CASSPHLPRGQDEQYF. In DNA form, the CDR3 reads TGTGCCAGCAGCCCCCATCTCCCCCGGGGGCAAGACGAGCAGTACTTC.

J is TRBJ1-1 and V is TRBV28; possible D gene TRBD1, 6 bases. The germline V gene has CDR1 MDHEN and CDR2 SYDVKM. Trimming cost V 2 bases and J 1 base, with 14 bases left between them. This CDR3 contains 16 residues. As DNA, the CDR3 is TGTGCCAGCAGTTTAGGGGGGGCGTCGCCGAACACTGAAGCTTTCTTT. Amino acid sequence: CASSLGGASPNTEAFF.

Details on this clone: Other DNA variants within this sample encode the same CDR3. This sequence joins TRBV24-1 and TRBJ2-6, with D perhaps matching TRBD1 (6 bases). Trimming removed 9 bases from V and 0 bases from J, with 8 bases in between. From germline, CDR1 is KGHDR and CDR2 SFDVKD. The length of the CDR3 is 14 residues. As DNA, the CDR3 is TGTGCCACCTCGGACAGCTCTGGGGCCAACGTCCTGACTTTC. Translating gives CATSDSSGANVLTF.